One and the same sample provided the 29 T cell receptor beta chains below, sequenced in a study of siplizumab effects on memory and regulatory T cells. Profiling relied on immunoSEQ multiplex PCR, and the TCRdb table lists in-frame clones only, not all of them. In the table there are around 100,000 clones, about 91% of which are singletons. Sample: CD4+ T cells sorted from blood. The receptor set was obtained from a human donor in good health. Some clones in this sample may be carry-over from other donors' samples.

About this clone itself: The sample has other DNA sequences that encode this CDR3 too. This chain uses TRBV28 with TRBJ2-7, with D hard to call. The CDR3 has 12 residues. The germline CDR1 and CDR2 sequences are MDHEN and SYDVKM. V was trimmed by 6 bases and J by 7 bases, leaving 13 bases between them. This CDR3 reads CASSPPVGEQYF. CDR3 DNA sequence: TGTGCCAGCAGCCCCCCAGTGGGTGAGCAGTACTTC.

The chain is built from TRBV28 and TRBJ1-5; the D is unclear. The CDR3 is 15 residues long. The ends were cut back, 5 bases at V and 0 bases at J, with 11 bases in the middle. Germline V lookup: CDR1 MDHEN, CDR2 SYDVKM. CDR3 sequence: CASSRSDYSNQPQHF. The CDR3 DNA follows: TGTGCCAGCAGTAGATCGGATTATAGCAATCAGCCCCAGCATTTT.

The chain recombines TRBV11-3 with TRBJ2-3; 9 positions agree with TRBD2. The CDR3 length is 13 residues. Germline V gene sequence: CDR1 SGHNT, CDR2 YENEEA. J gave up 12 bases and V 0 bases, and 4 bases lay outside the gene matches. The CDR3 protein is CASSLDHGTSQYF. Written as DNA, the CDR3 is TGTGCCAGCAGCTTAGATCATGGGACTAGCCAGTATTTT. Drawing the rest from reference TRBV11-3 and TRBJ2-3, the complete variable domain is EAGVVQSPRYKIIEKKQPVAFWCNPISGHNTLYWYLQNLGQGPELLIRYENEEAVDDSQLPKDRFSAERLKGVDSTLKIQPAELGDSAVYLCASSLDHGTSQYFGPGTRLTVL.

The CDR3 DNA follows: TGCGCCAGCAGCCAAGATGGTAGCCGTTCCTACAGGGGTAATGAGCAGTTCTTC. Its translation: CASSQDGSRSYRGNEQFF. The chain combines TRBV4-1 with TRBJ2-1, with 7 bases fitting TRBD1. The CDR3 is 18 amino acids. The V and J ends lost 0 bases and 7 bases, in that order; junction bases with no gene match: 15. Per the germline V gene, CDR1 is MGHRA and CDR2 is YSYEKL.

Here the CDR3 reads CASSLSTNYGYTF. CDR3 bases: TGTGCCAGCAGTTTATCCACTAACTATGGCTACACCTTC. This chain joins TRBV28 and TRBJ1-2; D call uncertain. Trimming left V 1 base short and J 0 bases short, with 3 bases between. The CDR3 length is 13 residues. Per the germline V gene, CDR1 is MDHEN and CDR2 is SYDVKM.

This clone was observed once. J is TRBJ1-2 and V is TRBV7-2; TRBD1 agrees at 10 bases. Germline CDR1 and CDR2: SGHTA and FQGNSA. This CDR3 comprises 14 residues. The ends lost 3 bases at V and 6 bases at J; junction bases unmatched: 4. The CDR3 DNA reads as TGTGCCAGCAGCTTGACAGGGGGCGCGGATGGCTACACCTTC. Translation gives CASSLTGGADGYTF.

V and J are TRBV5-6 and TRBJ2-7, with D perhaps TRBD1 or TRBD2 (5 bases each). This CDR3 comprises 14 residues. V lost 1 base to trimming and J lost 7 bases, with 15 bases between them. CDR1 SGHDT and CDR2 YYEEEE come from the germline V gene. In nucleotides, the CDR3 is TGTGCCAGCAGCTTGAGGGACGGTTTTTGGGAGCAGTACTTC. Protein product: CASSLRDGFWEQYF.

The chain couples TRBV6-6 to TRBJ2-7; 9 nucleotides align to TRBD2. Germline CDR1 and CDR2: MNHNY and SVGAGI (reference sequence). After removal of 4 bases from V and 5 bases from J, the junction contained 6 bases not matched to a gene. The CDR3 spans 14 residues. The CDR3 nucleotides read TGTGCCAGCAGTTTTATAGCGGGAGTTCACGAGCAGTACTTC. Translated: CASSFIAGVHEQYF.

Only one count was recorded for this clone. This rearrangement joins TRBV19 to TRBJ2-1; 10 positions agree with TRBD2. V lost 3 bases and J lost 5; bases outside the gene matches: 7. The germline V gene encodes CDR1 LNHDA and CDR2 SQIVND (reference sequence). This CDR3 is built from 16 residues. The CDR3 DNA reads TGTGCCAGTAGTATCCCTGTAGCGGGAGGTGACAATGAGCAGTTCTTC. Translation: CASSIPVAGGDNEQFF.

This chain joins TRBV5-1 and TRBJ1-1; D is undetermined. The CDR3 covers 16 residues. The V end was cut by 4 bases, the J end by 0 bases, with 16 bases between. Looked up from germline, CDR1 is SGHRS and CDR2 is YFSETQ. DNA of the CDR3: TGCGCCAGCAGCCCCAGCGGCGGGTCCATGAACACTGAAGCTTTCTTT. Amino acids: CASSPSGGSMNTEAFF. Filled out from reference TRBV5-1 and TRBJ1-1, the complete variable domain reads KAGVTQTPRYLIKTRGQQVTLSCSPISGHRSVSWYQQTPGQGLQFLFEYFSETQRNKGNFPGRFSGRQFSNSRSEMNVSTLELGDSALYLCASSPSGGSMNTEAFFGQGTRLTVV.

The chain is built from TRBV28 and TRBJ1-2, with D tentatively TRBD1 (6 bases). The CDR3 extends over 15 amino acids. Deletions cut 10 bases from V and 6 bases from J, with 24 bases between. Per the germline V gene, CDR1 is MDHEN and CDR2 is SYDVKM. This CDR3 reads CATGQGPNVGDGYTF. CDR3 coding DNA: TGTGCCACAGGGCAGGGGCCCAACGTTGGTGATGGCTACACCTTC.

V and J are TRBV28 and TRBJ1-3, with a possible D match to TRBD1 (5 bases). This CDR3 spans 14 amino acids. CDR1 MDHEN and CDR2 SYDVKM come from the germline V gene. V was trimmed by 5 bases and J by 5 bases, leaving 13 bases between them. The CDR3 here is CASSRGRRRNTIYF. In DNA form, the CDR3 reads TGTGCCAGCAGTCGGGGGAGGAGGAGAAACACCATATATTTT.

The chain joins TRBV19 to TRBJ1-1; possibly TRBD1 for D (5 bases). Trimming pared 3 bases from V and 11 bases from J, leaving 16 bases between. The germline V gene has CDR1 LNHDA and CDR2 SQIVND (reference sequence). The CDR3 has 13 residues. Written as DNA, the CDR3 is TGTGCCAGTAGTATCTCGATAGGGGATGGGGCTTTCTTT. This encodes CASSISIGDGAFF.

The table lists this clone with a count of one. CDR3 region: CASSFEVNTGELFF. CDR3 DNA: TGCGCCAGCAGCTTTGAAGTAAACACCGGGGAGCTGTTTTTT. J is TRBJ2-2 and V is TRBV5-1, with D hard to call. The CDR3 covers 14 residues. Between the trimmed V and J ends, which lost 2 bases and 2 bases, there was a span of 7 bases. Germline CDR1 SGHRS, CDR2 YFSETQ.

The chain has TRBV12-2 and TRBJ2-1; TRBD2 is the table's D call and was not checked against the DNA. TRBV12-2 is assigned pseudogene status. The CDR3 contains 17 residues. In DNA, the CDR3 is TGTGCAAGTCGCCCTGGGGGTTGGCTAGCGACTTACAATGAGCAGTTCTTC. Amino acids: CASRPGGWLATYNEQFF.

This sequence joins TRBV15 and TRBJ2-2; D uncertain. CDR1 and CDR2 from the germline V gene are LNHNV and YYDKDF (reference sequence). Trimming shortened V by 0 bases and J by 6 bases, and 8 bases separated the two germline ends. The CDR3 loop spans 14 amino acids. The CDR3 sequence is CATSRDKFAGELFF. The CDR3 bases are TGTGCCACCAGCAGAGATAAGTTTGCCGGGGAGCTGTTTTTT.

The rearrangement uses TRBV6-5 and TRBJ1-2, with D unclear. The CDR3 is 11 amino acids. The V and J ends lost 8 bases and 5 bases respectively, with 9 bases between them. CDR1 is MNHEY and CDR2 is SVGAGI in the germline V gene. The DNA for the CDR3 is TGTGCCAGCGGGAGGAATTATGGCTACACCTTC. Its translation is CASGRNYGYTF.

The rearrangement joins TRBV4-1 to TRBJ2-5, with 7 positions matching TRBD2. Germline V gene lookup returns CDR1 MGHRA and CDR2 YSYEKL. The CDR3 has 17 residues. The V gene end was trimmed by 0 bases and the J gene end by 0 bases; junction bases not matched to a gene: 7. For the CDR3, the DNA is TGCGCCAGCAGCCAAGATAGTCTAGCGGATTACCAAGAGACCCAGTACTTC. This gives the protein CASSQDSLADYQETQYF.

The rearrangement links TRBV7-8 to TRBJ1-2, with TRBD1 matching over 8 bases. The CDR3 totals 15 residues. The germline gives CDR1 SGHVS, CDR2 FQNEAQ. J was trimmed by 3 bases and V by 5 bases; bases with no gene match: 8. CDR3 bases: TGTGCCAGCAGCCCACAGGGGGGAGGGGACTATGGCTACACCTTC. It specifies CASSPQGGGDYGYTF.

CDR3 amino acids: CASRNRRTSGRNEQYF. CDR3 sequence (DNA): TGTGCCAGCAGAAACCGTCGTACTAGCGGGAGGAATGAGCAGTACTTC. J is TRBJ2-7 and V is TRBV28, with 12 positions matching TRBD2. The germline V gene has CDR1 MDHEN and CDR2 SYDVKM. Germline trimming cut 6 bases from V and 7 bases from J; bases unmatched to any gene: 13. The CDR3 contains 16 residues.

V is TRBV7-2 and J is TRBJ1-2; 7 bases map to TRBD1. The J segment lost 5 bases and the V segment lost 5 bases, leaving 8 bases of the junction unmatched. Germline V gene lookup returns CDR1 SGHTA and CDR2 FQGNSA. The CDR3 has 14 residues. The CDR3 DNA is TGTGCCAGCAGCAATCGACAGGGAACGTATGGCTACACCTTC. This codes for CASSNRQGTYGYTF.

The gene calls are TRBV5-1 and TRBJ2-7; TRBD2 might be the D (5 bases). This CDR3 has 13 residues. Per the germline V gene, CDR1 is SGHRS and CDR2 is YFSETQ. Trimming shortened V by 4 bases and J by 0 bases, and 8 bases separated the two germline ends. The CDR3 DNA is TGCGCCAGCAGCCGCACTAGCTCCTACGAGCAGTACTTC. This encodes CASSRTSSYEQYF.

The CDR3 DNA reads TGTGCCAGCAGCGTAGCTCGGGGAACGTCCTACAATGAGCAGTTCTTC. Translating gives CASSVARGTSYNEQFF. The V call is TRBV9, the J call TRBJ2-1, with a weak D call TRBD2 (5 bases). The CDR3 is made up of 16 amino acids. V lost 0 bases to trimming and J lost 1 base, with 11 bases between them. The germline CDR1 and CDR2 sequences are SGDLS and YYNGEE.

J is TRBJ2-7 and V is TRBV5-1, with D possibly called TRBD1 or TRBD2 (7 bases each). V was clipped by 6 bases and J by 4 bases, with 14 bases between them. The CDR3 contains 13 residues. Germline lookup yields CDR1 SGHRS and CDR2 YFSETQ. The CDR3 protein is CASTRQGGYEQYF. The CDR3 DNA is TGCGCCAGCACCCGACAGGGAGGGTACGAGCAGTACTTC.

The chain joins TRBV2 to TRBJ2-3; D remains unclear. CDR1 and CDR2 (germline): SNHLY, FYNNEI. V was clipped by 3 bases and J by 10 bases, with 11 bases between them. The CDR3 contains 12 residues. As DNA, the CDR3 is TGTGCCAGCAGTGAGTTGGTTAGAGCGCAGTATTTT. Protein product: CASSELVRAQYF.

The chain has TRBV11-2 and TRBJ2-5; 7 nucleotides match TRBD1. This CDR3 spans 15 amino acids. CDR1 SGHAT and CDR2 FQNNGV come from the germline V gene. The V segment lost 2 bases and the J segment 3 bases; nucleotides outside the gene matches: 6. The chain's CDR3 is CASSLIGGPEETQYF. CDR3 DNA: TGTGCCAGCAGCTTAATAGGGGGCCCAGAAGAGACCCAGTACTTC.

The chain couples TRBV11-3 to TRBJ2-5; possible D gene TRBD1, 6 bases. V shed 5 bases and J shed 4 bases, with 23 bases lying between them. CDR1 is SGHNT, CDR2 YENEEA, per germline. The CDR3 length is 17 residues. This chain's CDR3 is CASSPGVRGAGGETQYF. The DNA of the CDR3 is TGTGCCAGCAGCCCAGGGGTCAGGGGCGCTGGAGGAGAGACCCAGTACTTC.

J is TRBJ2-4 and V is TRBV6-5; possibly TRBD1 for D (5 bases). The CDR3 consists of 14 residues. V was shortened by 5 bases and J by 6 bases, with 14 bases between the two germline ends. The germline CDR1 and CDR2 sequences are MNHEY and SVGAGI. CDR3 nucleotide sequence: TGTGCCAGCAGTCCATCAGGGTACTTAAACATTCAGTACTTC. As protein: CASSPSGYLNIQYF.

The chain has TRBV9 and TRBJ2-2; D is uncertain. CDR3 length equals 12 residues. Germline loops: CDR1 SGDLS, CDR2 YYNGEE. V lost 4 bases to trimming and J lost 4 bases, with 5 bases between them. In nucleotides, the CDR3 is TGTGCCAGCAGCCCGCTCACCGGGGAGCTGTTTTTT. Its translation is CASSPLTGELFF.